The 30 T cell receptor beta chains below were found in one sample sequenced in a study of T cells in Graves' hyperthyroidism and ophthalmopathy. Using RNA transcripts as the source, TCR beta CDR3 regions were amplified. TCR CDR3 underwent first-round RT-PCR with the HTBI primer set. TCRdb used MiXCR to reprocess the multiplex PCR reads, holding one entry per CDR3 protein. In the table there are a few hundred thousand distinct CDR3 sequences, about 15% of which are singletons. The sequenced sample consisted of blood. These receptors were collected from a woman aged 30 to 39 with Graves' hyperthyroidism.

This clonotype was observed a handful of times. The genes are TRBV6-6 and TRBJ2-1, with TRBD1 matching 8 bases. Germline CDR1 is MNHNY and CDR2 is SVGAGI (reference sequence). Trimming cost V 2 bases and J 8 bases; bases outside gene matches: 8. The CDR3 length is 15 residues. CDR3 in DNA: TGTGCCAGCAGTTACACCCTGGACAGGGCGGATGAGCAGTTCTTC. The encoded protein is CASSYTLDRADEQFF.

The sample holds a few counts of this clonotype. CDR3 residues: CSARDRDTTQRPQHF. The DNA for the CDR3 is TGCAGTGCTAGAGATCGGGACACCACCCAGCGGCCCCAGCATTTT. J is TRBJ1-5 and V is TRBV20-1, with D tentatively TRBD1 (6 bases). The ends were cut back, 0 bases at V and 9 bases at J, with 18 bases in the middle. This CDR3 region has 15 residues. CDR1 and CDR2 from the germline V gene are DFQATT and SNEGSKA (reference sequence).

This clonotype was seen more than once but under ten times. V usage is TRBV6-1 and J usage is TRBJ2-7, with TRBD1 matching 8 bases. Germline CDR1 MNHNS, CDR2 SASEGT. This CDR3 has 15 residues. The junction had 8 bases not matched to a gene; V was cut back by 6 bases and J by 1 base. The CDR3 region is CASSRTGLGSYEQYF. The CDR3 region has the DNA TGTGCCAGCAGCCGGACAGGGCTAGGGTCCTACGAGCAGTACTTC.

Points on this clonotype: A much larger clone differs by one base, so this may be a read error. CDR3 loop: CASRSGSVLATQYF. CDR3 DNA sequence: TGTGCCAGCAGGTCCGGATCTGTTCTCGCGACCCAGTACTTC. This sequence joins TRBV11-2 and TRBJ2-5, with D unclear. The ends were cut back, 6 bases at V and 7 bases at J, with 18 bases in the middle. The CDR3 sequence is 14 residues long. Germline lookup yields CDR1 SGHAT and CDR2 FQNNGV.

The rearrangement joins TRBV5-8 to TRBJ1-5; possible D gene TRBD1, 6 bases. Germline V gives CDR1 SGHTS, CDR2 YDEGEE. The CDR3 is 15 residues long. The germline V and J ends were trimmed by 4 bases and 4 bases, with 15 bases remaining between them. The CDR3 bases are TGTGCCAGCAGCCTCGGACAGCACCTTAATCAGCCCCAGCATTTT. Encoded protein: CASSLGQHLNQPQHF.

This chain links TRBV19 with TRBJ2-1, with 13 bases fitting TRBD2. Germline CDR1 is LNHDA and CDR2 is SQIVND (reference sequence). The CDR3 extends over 15 amino acids. V was pared by 6 bases and J by 10 bases, with 9 bases of the junction left unmatched. CDR3 DNA sequence: TGTGCCAGTAGCGGACTAGCGGGAGCGTTTAGCGAGCAGTTCTTC. Protein product: CASSGLAGAFSEQFF.

The chain joins TRBV27 to TRBJ1-5, with TRBD1 as a possible D gene (5 bases). This CDR3 is built from 15 residues. Germline V gene data show CDR1 as MNHEY and CDR2 as SMNVEV (reference sequence). V dropped 6 bases and J dropped 0 bases, with 12 bases sitting between them. The CDR3 DNA follows: TGTGCCAGCAGGCCACAGGACCTTAGCAATCAGCCCCAGCATTTT. Amino acid sequence: CASRPQDLSNQPQHF.

This clonotype was counted many times. V is TRBV28 and J is TRBJ2-5; tentative D call: TRBD2 (5 bases). Germline V gene data show CDR1 as MDHEN and CDR2 as SYDVKM. Trimming stripped 7 bases from V and 5 bases from J, with 11 bases between. This CDR3 is 12 amino acids long. The CDR3 nucleotides are TGTGCCAGCAAAGGACTTTCGGAGACCCAGTACTTC. This gives the protein CASKGLSETQYF.

The chain is built from TRBV20-1 and TRBJ2-3, with D unresolved. The CDR3 consists of 12 residues. Per germline, CDR1 DFQATT and CDR2 SNEGSKA (reference sequence). The ends were cut back, 2 bases at V and 3 bases at J, with 6 bases in the middle. This CDR3 is CSARFLTDTQYF. Written as DNA, the CDR3 is TGCAGTGCTAGATTCCTTACAGATACGCAGTATTTT.

This clonotype was seen at least ten times. This rearrangement joins TRBV13 to TRBJ2-1, with D maybe TRBD2 (6 bases). This CDR3 has 13 amino acids. Deletions cut 8 bases from V and 5 bases from J, with 13 bases between. The germline gives CDR1 PRHDT, CDR2 FYEKMQ (reference sequence). The CDR3 reads CASGGRGNNEQFF. As DNA, the CDR3 is TGTGCCAGCGGGGGTCGGGGGAACAATGAGCAGTTCTTC.

V and J are TRBV5-6 and TRBJ1-6; 8 bases are shared with TRBD1. Germline V gives CDR1 SGHDT, CDR2 YYEEEE. V shed 3 bases and J 7 bases; nucleotides not matched to a gene: 6. The CDR3 loop spans 15 amino acids. CDR3 sequence reads: CASSWGTGSNSPLHF. CDR3 DNA: TGTGCCAGCAGCTGGGGGACAGGCTCGAATTCACCCCTCCACTTT.

This clonotype was seen many times. The rearrangement links TRBV20-1 to TRBJ2-5; 9 bases fit TRBD1. Germline lookup yields CDR1 DFQATT and CDR2 SNEGSKA (reference sequence). V shed 3 bases and J 2 bases; nucleotides not matched to a gene: 7. The CDR3 totals 15 residues. The CDR3 region is CSARKTGGRQETQYF. In DNA form, the CDR3 reads TGCAGTGCTAGGAAGACAGGGGGTCGGCAAGAGACCCAGTACTTC.

This clonotype has a count of ten or more. This chain links TRBV3-1 with TRBJ2-1, with TRBD2 matching 9 bases. Germline loops: CDR1 LGHDT, CDR2 YNNKEL (reference sequence). V was clipped by 2 bases and J by 5 bases; unmatched bases: 7. The CDR3 runs to 16 residues. The CDR3 spells CASSQLSGSRNNEQFF. DNA of the CDR3: TGTGCCAGCAGCCAACTTAGCGGGAGTAGGAACAATGAGCAGTTCTTC.

This clonotype was counted at least ten times. The genes are TRBV6-6 and TRBJ2-1; 12 bases are a match to TRBD1. The CDR3 is 18 residues long. Germline V gene data show CDR1 as MNHNY and CDR2 as SVGAGI (reference sequence). The V gene end was trimmed by 2 bases and the J gene end by 8 bases; junction bases not matched to a gene: 13. CDR3 amino acids: CASSYVEWGTGGGYEQFF. CDR3 nucleotide sequence: TGTGCCAGCAGTTACGTCGAATGGGGGACAGGGGGCGGGTATGAGCAGTTCTTC.

This clonotype was seen only a few times. The CDR3 does not close with the conserved phenylalanine or tryptophan, likely indicating a read error. The V and J genes are TRBV27 and TRBJ2-7; 9 bases fit TRBD1. V dropped 3 bases and J dropped 3; count of bases not matched to a gene: 6. CDR3 length equals 15 residues. The germline V gene has CDR1 MNHEY and CDR2 SMNVEV (reference sequence). The CDR3, as DNA: TGTGCCAGCAGTTTTCGGGGGGACAGGGTCTACGAGCAGTACCTC. It is translated as CASSFRGDRVYEQYL.

The J gene is TRBJ2-1, the V gene TRBV19; the D gene is possibly TRBD1 (5 bases). The germline gives CDR1 LNHDA, CDR2 SQIVND (reference sequence). CDR3 length equals 14 residues. Deletions cut 4 bases from V and 3 bases from J, with 10 bases between. The CDR3 coding sequence is TGTGCCAGTAGTAATCCGGACAACTACAATGAGCAGTTCTTC. Translated: CASSNPDNYNEQFF.

This chain connects TRBV18 to TRBJ2-7; 10 bases are a match to TRBD1. The assigned J gene may be wrong: the sequence end matches TRBJ2-1 better. The CDR3 covers 14 residues. The germline V gene has CDR1 KGHSH and CDR2 LQKENI. This CDR3 reads CASRNPGQGYEQFF. The CDR3 nucleotides read TGTGCCAGCCGAAACCCGGGACAGGGGTACGAGCAGTTCTTC.

The sample holds a few counts of this clonotype. V usage is TRBV20-1 and J usage is TRBJ1-5; TRBD1 matches 8 bases. Looked up from germline, CDR1 is DFQATT and CDR2 is SNEGSKA (reference sequence). V lost 1 base and J lost 1; bases outside the gene matches: 6. This CDR3 comprises 16 residues. CDR3 in amino acids: CSARVPRGQSNQPQHF. Written as DNA, the CDR3 is TGCAGTGCTAGAGTACCCAGGGGGCAGAGCAATCAGCCCCAGCATTTT.

This clonotype was counted at least ten times. The V and J genes are TRBV12-3 or TRBV12-4 and TRBJ1-1; TRBD1 aligns across 8 bases. This CDR3 has 15 amino acids. V lost 5 bases and J lost 4; bases outside the gene matches: 9. The CDR3 DNA is TGTGCCAGCAGTCTGTCAGGGGGCCGGGGCACTGAAGCTTTCTTT. Encoded protein: CASSLSGGRGTEAFF.

The chain combines TRBV20-1 with TRBJ2-1; 8 bases match TRBD2. Germline values: CDR1 DFQATT, CDR2 SNEGSKA (reference sequence). The length of the CDR3 is 14 residues. J lost 9 bases, V lost 7 bases, and 14 bases had no gene match. In DNA, the CDR3 is TGCAGTGACACTCGGGGTAGCGGGAACAGTGAGCAGTTCTTC. This encodes CSDTRGSGNSEQFF.

V is TRBV24-1 and J is TRBJ2-1; 12 positions agree with TRBD2. Germline V gives CDR1 KGHDR, CDR2 SFDVKD. There are 16 residues in the CDR3. V lost 2 bases, J lost 7 bases, and 5 bases stayed unmatched. The CDR3 sequence: CATSDSTSGSKNEQFF. The CDR3 nucleotides read TGTGCCACCAGTGATTCGACTAGCGGGAGTAAAAATGAGCAGTTCTTC.

This clonotype was counted many times. The J gene is TRBJ2-1, the V gene TRBV3-1; perhaps TRBD2 as D (5 bases). The CDR3 runs 12 residues. The germline V gene encodes CDR1 LGHDT and CDR2 YNNKEL (reference sequence). V was trimmed by 5 bases and J by 5 bases, leaving 7 bases between them. Here the CDR3 reads CASSWTDNEQFF. DNA for the CDR3: TGTGCCAGCAGCTGGACTGACAATGAGCAGTTCTTC.

This clonotype was found many times. The rearrangement uses TRBV4-1 and TRBJ1-1; D perhaps matches TRBD1 (5 bases). The ends were cut back, 4 bases at V and 0 bases at J, with 12 bases in the middle. CDR3 length: 15 amino acids. The germline V gene encodes CDR1 MGHRA and CDR2 YSYEKL. CDR3 in amino acids: CASSLRQTLNTEAFF. The CDR3 coding sequence is TGCGCCAGCAGCCTGAGACAGACGTTGAACACTGAAGCTTTCTTT.

The chain carries TRBV28 and TRBJ1-2; tentative D call: TRBD1 (5 bases). Germline V gene sequence: CDR1 MDHEN, CDR2 SYDVKM. This CDR3 region has 15 residues. Trimming pared 5 bases from V and 7 bases from J, leaving 20 bases between. The CDR3 sequence is CASSITGIRSGGYTF. As DNA, the CDR3 is TGTGCCAGCAGTATAACAGGAATCCGGTCTGGTGGCTACACCTTC.

In this sample, this clonotype turned up many times. This chain connects TRBV24-1 to TRBJ2-1; 7 nucleotides line up with TRBD1. The CDR3 is 18 amino acids. J was trimmed by 0 bases and V by 3 bases; bases with no gene match: 10. The germline V gene encodes CDR1 KGHDR and CDR2 SFDVKD. The chain's CDR3 is CATSDTRGQSYSYNEQFF. Here the CDR3 DNA reads TGTGCCACCAGTGATACGAGGGGACAGTCGTACTCCTACAATGAGCAGTTCTTC.

This clonotype showed up many times. The V call is TRBV28, the J call TRBJ2-7; D possibly matches TRBD1 or TRBD2 (6 bases each). There are 13 residues in the CDR3. V gave up 6 bases and J gave up 3 bases, with 12 bases separating them. Per the germline V gene, CDR1 is MDHEN and CDR2 is SYDVKM. Here the CDR3 reads CASRIQGGYEQYF. In DNA, the CDR3 is TGTGCCAGCAGGATACAGGGAGGCTACGAGCAGTACTTC. Supplemented by reference TRBV28 and TRBJ2-7, the full variable domain reads DVKVTQSSRYLVKRTGEKVFLECVQDMDHENMFWYRQDPGLGLRLIYFSYDVKMKEKGDIPEGYSVSREKKERFSLILESASTNQTSMYLCASRIQGGYEQYFGPGTRLTVT.

Regarding this clonotype: A much larger clone differs by one base, so this may be a read error. CDR3 nucleotides: TGTGCCAGCGGCCCGGAACCTAATCAGCCCCAGCATTTT. Protein product: CASGPEPNQPQHF. This chain links TRBV11-2 with TRBJ1-5; D remains unclear. Germline-derived CDR1 and CDR2 are SGHAT and FQNNGV. The germline V and J ends were trimmed by 8 bases and 4 bases, with 12 bases remaining between them. The CDR3 totals 13 residues. The full variable domain, with the rest looked up from reference TRBV11-2 and TRBJ1-5, is EAGVAQSPRYKIIEKRQSVAFWCNPISGHATLYWYQQILGQGPKLLIQFQNNGVVDDSQLPKDRFSAERLKGVDSTLKIQPAKLEDSAVYLCASGPEPNQPQHFGDGTRLSIL.

There are many counts of this clonotype. The chain has TRBV5-1 and TRBJ2-1; D uncertain. The CDR3 covers 13 residues. The V end was cut by 0 bases, the J end by 13 bases, with 14 bases between. Germline values: CDR1 SGHRS, CDR2 YFSETQ. The CDR3: CASSLGMFSDQFF. The CDR3 nucleotides are TGCGCCAGCAGCTTGGGAATGTTCAGCGACCAGTTCTTC.

This clonotype was detected many times. The CDR3 DNA is TGCGCCAGCAGCTTGGACGGGAGTCAGCTCAATGAGCAGTTCTTC. Protein product: CASSLDGSQLNEQFF. The J gene is TRBJ2-1, the V gene TRBV5-1; the D gene is possibly TRBD2 (6 bases). Trimming removed 0 bases from V and 6 bases from J, with 13 bases in between. From germline, CDR1 is SGHRS and CDR2 YFSETQ. This CDR3 has 15 residues.

The chain recombines TRBV3-1 with TRBJ2-7; D gene ambiguous. The CDR3 consists of 15 residues. Trimming pared 8 bases from V and 3 bases from J, leaving 20 bases between. Per the germline V gene, CDR1 is LGHDT and CDR2 is YNNKEL (reference sequence). The DNA of the CDR3 is TGTGCCAGCCAACTTACGGCCAAGTCTAGCTACGAGCAGTACTTC. It specifies CASQLTAKSSYEQYF.